This T cell receptor beta chain appears in the sequencing data of a study of cytomegalovirus exposure and HLA in healthy donors. The CDR3 sequence is 15 residues long. Germline V gene sequence: CDR1 SGHNT, CDR2 YYREEE (reference sequence). The V segment lost 0 bases and the J segment 7 bases; nucleotides outside the gene matches: 7. Of note for this clone: The antigen remains unidentified.

PCR used 60 Vbeta primers and 13 Jbeta primers. Sequencing was performed with immunoSEQ multiplex PCR; in TCRdb, only in-frame clones are kept and a portion is missing. The profile shows approximately 100,000 clones, more than 80% of them singletons. Study results and limitations: CMV serostatus was the only recorded immune exposure for donors.

The receptor comes from a man aged 25-40 years in good health and CMV-seronegative. The sample comprised PBMCs. This rearrangement joins TRBV5-4 to TRBJ1-2; 9 bases agree with TRBD1. The CDR3 sequence: CASSLEVGTGIGYTF. In DNA, the CDR3 is TGTGCCAGCAGCTTGGAGGTAGGGACAGGGATTGGCTACACCTTC. Filled out from reference TRBV5-4 and TRBJ1-2, the complete variable domain reads ETGVTQSPTHLIKTRGQQVTLRCSSQSGHNTVSWYQQALGQGPQFIFQYYREEENGRGNFPPRFSGLQFPNYSSELNVNALELDDSALYLCASSLEVGTGIGYTFGSGTRLTVV.